This T cell receptor beta chain was captured in a study of T cell clones after liver transplantation. The overall study: A pre-transplant mixed lymphocyte reaction with TCRbeta sequencing defined graft-donor-reactive clones followed in post-transplant blood. At least one year of complete immunosuppression withdrawal without enzymes over twice normal defined tolerance. Standard immunosuppression, with no induction, continued until 12-24 months after transplant.

Profiling relied on immunoSEQ multiplex PCR, and the TCRdb table lists in-frame clones only, not all of them. The data show tens of thousands of clones, roughly 82% seen once. Germline CDR1 reads MDHEN; CDR2 reads SYDVKM. The V gene lost 6 bases and the J gene lost 8 bases, with 25 bases spanning the gap. This CDR3 comprises 16 residues. CD3+CD4+ and CD3+CD8+ cells were FACS-sorted from thawed unstimulated PBMCs. This chain links TRBV28 with TRBJ1-2; maybe TRBD1 (6 bases). The TCR sequence derives from a human patient who received a liver transplant. Some T cells may trace back to the graft donor. The sequencing used CD4+ T cells from blood, collected approximately 45 months after liver transplant. The CDR3: CASSPRARLLQGGYTF. DNA for the CDR3: TGTGCCAGCAGCCCTAGGGCCAGGCTCCTCCAGGGGGGCTACACCTTC.